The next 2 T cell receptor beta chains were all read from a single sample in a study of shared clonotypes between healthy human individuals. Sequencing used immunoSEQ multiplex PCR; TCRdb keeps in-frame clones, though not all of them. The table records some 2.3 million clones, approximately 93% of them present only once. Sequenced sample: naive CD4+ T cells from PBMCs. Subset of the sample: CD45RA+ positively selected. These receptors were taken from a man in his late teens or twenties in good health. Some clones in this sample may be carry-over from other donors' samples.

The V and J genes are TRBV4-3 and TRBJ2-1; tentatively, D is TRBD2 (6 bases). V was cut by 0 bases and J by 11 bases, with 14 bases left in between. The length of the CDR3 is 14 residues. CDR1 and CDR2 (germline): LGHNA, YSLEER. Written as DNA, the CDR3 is TGCGCCAGCAGCCAAGATCGGCTAGCGAGTAAGCAGTTCTTC. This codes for CASSQDRLASKQFF.

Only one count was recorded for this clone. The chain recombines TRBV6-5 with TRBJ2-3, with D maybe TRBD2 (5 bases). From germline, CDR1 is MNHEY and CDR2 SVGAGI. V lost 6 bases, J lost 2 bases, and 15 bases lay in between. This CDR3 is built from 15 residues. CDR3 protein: CASRESGTNTDTQYF. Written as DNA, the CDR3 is TGTGCCAGCAGAGAAAGCGGAACCAACACAGATACGCAGTATTTT.